The 6 T cell receptor beta chains presented below share a single source sample, sequenced in a study of blood T cells in healthy people across ages. Through a sample-barcoded 5' primer and a J-beta primer mix, a second PCR was run for about 7 to 12 cycles. From the 5' RACE reads, TCRdb called clonotypes with MiXCR, one entry per CDR3 protein. This table holds about 400,000 distinct CDR3 sequences, about 52% found once. Sequencing input: blood. The origin of the receptors is a man aged 55 to 70 in good health.

In this sample, this clonotype turned up many times. The rearrangement links TRBV7-6 to TRBJ1-4, with D hard to call. The CDR3 covers 15 residues. The V gene's germline CDR1 is SGHVS and CDR2 FNYEAQ. Trimming removed 5 bases at V and 6 bases at J, with 16 bases between. CDR3 bases: TGTGCCAGCAGCCCCCCGGGTCGGGGTGATGAAAAACTGTTTTTT. It yields the protein CASSPPGRGDEKLFF.

This chain uses TRBV24-1 with TRBJ2-1, with a weak D call TRBD2 (5 bases). Trimming pared 2 bases from V and 9 bases from J, leaving 19 bases between. Germline CDR1 KGHDR, CDR2 SFDVKD. This CDR3 is 16 amino acids long. The CDR3 nucleotides read TGTGCCACCAGTGATTCTGCAGGCCCGGGAAACAGTGAGCAGTTCTTC. It is translated as CATSDSAGPGNSEQFF.

The CDR3 DNA follows: TGCAGCGTTGAACTGGGTGCAGGGGAAAAACTGTTTTTT. Translated, it gives CSVELGAGEKLFF. V and J are TRBV29-1 and TRBJ1-4, with TRBD1 as a possible D gene (5 bases). This CDR3 spans 13 amino acids. The ends were cut back, 2 bases at V and 8 bases at J, with 12 bases in the middle. The V gene's germline CDR1 is SQVTM and CDR2 ANQGSEA.

This rearrangement joins TRBV20-1 to TRBJ2-1; D gene uncertain. Per the germline V gene, CDR1 is DFQATT and CDR2 is SNEGSKA (reference sequence). This CDR3 comprises 13 residues. V shed 1 base and J shed 8 bases, with 12 bases lying between them. The CDR3 loop is CSARGRRWDEQFF. The DNA for the CDR3 is TGCAGTGCTAGAGGGAGAAGATGGGATGAGCAGTTCTTC.

This clonotype appeared a few times. A much larger clone differs from this one at a single base, so this may be a read error. This chain connects TRBV2 to TRBJ2-1, with TRBD1 as a possible D gene (5 bases). Germline-derived CDR1 and CDR2 are SNHLY and FYNNEI. V was cut by 5 bases and J by 9 bases, with 17 bases left in between. The CDR3 runs 14 residues. CDR3 sequence reads: CASSLRTSRAEQFF. The DNA for the CDR3 is TGTGCCAGCAGTCTGAGGACCAGCAGGGCTGAGCAGTTCTTC.

The chain joins TRBV7-9 to TRBJ2-6; no clear D gene. This CDR3 spans 15 amino acids. The V end lost 5 bases, the J end lost 0 bases, and 8 bases lay between the germline ends. CDR1 SEHNR and CDR2 FQNEAQ come from the germline V gene (reference sequence). As DNA, the CDR3 is TGTGCCAGCAGCGTCAAGAACTCTGGGGCCAACGTCCTGACTTTC. This translates into CASSVKNSGANVLTF.